One sample yielded the 27 T cell receptor beta chains listed below, sequenced in a study of blood T cell repertoires in COVID-19. Repertoires were generated with immunoSEQ multiplex PCR, while TCRdb's copy carries only in-frame clones and drops some. The sample lists fewer than 200,000 clones; roughly 72% were seen once. What was sequenced was peripheral blood. Every receptor here comes from a woman older than 75 with acute or convalescent COVID-19.

The J gene is TRBJ1-2, the V gene TRBV13; 9 bases line up with TRBD1. Losses at the gene ends were 5 bases for V and 4 bases for J; bases not matched to a gene: 8. The CDR3 sequence is 15 residues long. CDR1 is PRHDT and CDR2 is FYEKMQ in the germline V gene (reference sequence). The CDR3 sequence: CASSLRDRDLYGYTF. For the CDR3, the DNA is TGTGCCAGCAGCCTCCGGGACAGGGACCTCTATGGCTACACCTTC.

The gene calls are TRBV5-8 and TRBJ1-3; weak D call: TRBD1 (5 bases). Trimming cost V 0 bases and J 4 bases, with 8 bases left between them. The CDR3 has 14 residues. Germline CDR1 is SGHTS and CDR2 is YDEGEE. The DNA of the CDR3 is TGTGCCAGCAGCTTGGCAGGGTCCGGAAACACCATATATTTT. This encodes CASSLAGSGNTIYF.

V and J are TRBV12-3 or TRBV12-4 and TRBJ1-1; D remains ambiguous. CDR3 length: 13 amino acids. Trimming left V 6 bases short and J 1 base short, with 9 bases between. Here the CDR3 reads CASSRHANTEAFF. CDR3 bases: TGTGCCAGCAGCAGGCACGCGAACACTGAAGCTTTCTTT.

The chain joins TRBV5-1 to TRBJ2-1; tentative D call: TRBD2 (5 bases). The CDR3 contains 14 residues. V was cut by 4 bases and J by 9 bases, with 17 bases left in between. CDR1 is SGHRS and CDR2 is YFSETQ in the germline V gene. For the CDR3, the DNA is TGCGCCAGCAGCCCACAAGCGGATTCGGGTGAGCAGTTCTTC. Translation: CASSPQADSGEQFF.

V usage is TRBV10-3 and J usage is TRBJ1-1, with D possibly being TRBD1 (5 bases). The V gene lost 7 bases and the J gene lost 7 bases, with 13 bases spanning the gap. There are 12 residues in the CDR3. The V gene's germline CDR1 is ENHRY and CDR2 SYGVKD. The CDR3 coding sequence is TGTGCCATCACCCGGGGGGACGGTGAAGCTTTCTTT. It translates to CAITRGDGEAFF.

The chain carries TRBV18 and TRBJ2-2; the match to TRBD1 covers 8 bases. Germline assignment: CDR1 KGHSH and CDR2 LQKENI. The CDR3 extends over 16 amino acids. V dropped 2 bases and J dropped 5; count of bases not matched to a gene: 7. The CDR3, as DNA: TGTGCCAGCTCACCAACCGGGACAGGACCAACCGGGGAGCTGTTTTTT. As protein: CASSPTGTGPTGELFF.

This chain joins TRBV7-6 and TRBJ2-2; tentative D call: TRBD1 (6 bases). The CDR3 totals 15 residues. CDR1 and CDR2 from the germline V gene are SGHVS and FNYEAQ. V was shortened by 5 bases and J by 5 bases, with 15 bases between the two germline ends. The CDR3 reads CASSTTGSSTGELFF. The CDR3 DNA reads as TGTGCCAGCAGCACAACAGGGTCGAGTACCGGGGAGCTGTTTTTT.

V is TRBV14 and J is TRBJ2-3; TRBD2 matches 14 bases. There are 20 residues in the CDR3. Germline V CDR1 and CDR2: SGHDN, FVKESK. V lost 3 bases, J lost 3 bases, and 14 bases stayed unmatched. In DNA form, the CDR3 reads TGTGCCAGCAGCCACCAGGACCCGACTAGCGGGGGGGCCGGGACAGATACGCAGTATTTT. Its protein is CASSHQDPTSGGAGTDTQYF.

The genes are TRBV6-5 and TRBJ2-2; maybe TRBD2 (6 bases). Trimming took off 2 bases at V and 6 bases at J, with 13 bases between the two ends. This CDR3 comprises 15 residues. CDR1 is MNHEY and CDR2 is SVGAGI in the germline V gene. In DNA form, the CDR3 reads TGTGCCAGCAGTTACGCGGGGATACACCCCGGGGAGCTGTTTTTT. This gives the protein CASSYAGIHPGELFF.

The chain combines TRBV7-9 with TRBJ2-7, with 7 bases identical to TRBD1. Per the germline V gene, CDR1 is SEHNR and CDR2 is FQNEAQ (reference sequence). J gave up 7 bases and V 1 base, and 4 bases lay outside the gene matches. CDR3 size: 13 residues. CDR3 sequence (DNA): TGTGCCAGCAGCTTAGGACAGGGCCGGGAGCAGTACTTC. It codes for CASSLGQGREQYF. The full variable domain, in which reference TRBV7-9 and TRBJ2-7 provide the parts outside the CDR3, is DTGVSQNPRHKITKRGQNVTFRCDPISEHNRLYWYRQTLGQGPEFLTYFQNEAQLEKSRLLSDRFSAERPKGSFSTLEIQRTEQGDSAMYLCASSLGQGREQYFGPGTRLTVT.

The V and J genes are TRBV6-5 and TRBJ2-3; D possibly corresponds to TRBD1 (6 bases). Per the germline V gene, CDR1 is MNHEY and CDR2 is SVGAGI. Trimming took 7 bases from V and 3 from J, leaving 14 bases between them. The CDR3 is 14 residues long. CDR3 coding DNA: TGTGCCAGCACCCGGTTCCAGGGGACAGATACGCAGTATTTT. Protein product: CASTRFQGTDTQYF.

The chain carries TRBV2 and TRBJ1-4; 9 bases line up with TRBD1. V trimming: 6 bases; J trimming: 6 bases; junction bases outside the gene matches: 5. The CDR3 runs 14 residues. Per the germline V gene, CDR1 is SNHLY and CDR2 is FYNNEI. The CDR3 sequence is CASRGTGFDEKLFF. In nucleotides, the CDR3 is TGTGCCAGCAGGGGGACAGGGTTCGATGAAAAACTGTTTTTT.

This chain links TRBV11-2 with TRBJ1-6; weak D call: TRBD1 (5 bases). Trimming pared 6 bases from V and 14 bases from J, leaving 20 bases between. CDR1 and CDR2 from the germline V gene are SGHAT and FQNNGV. The CDR3 is 14 residues long. In DNA form, the CDR3 reads TGTGCCAGCAGTCCGGGACTGAGTGTCCCAGCCCTCCACTTT. The encoded protein is CASSPGLSVPALHF.

V gene TRBV2 combines with J gene TRBJ1-1; D possibly corresponds to TRBD1 (6 bases). CDR3 size: 13 residues. The V gene's germline CDR1 is SNHLY and CDR2 FYNNEI. V was clipped by 4 bases and J by 3 bases, with 9 bases between them. The CDR3 region has the DNA TGTGCCAGCAGTGGGCAGGGGCACACTGAAGCTTTCTTT. This codes for CASSGQGHTEAFF.

This chain joins TRBV11-3 and TRBJ2-1; 12 nucleotides match TRBD2. This CDR3 has 17 amino acids. Germline CDR1 and CDR2: SGHNT and YENEEA. V shed 1 base and J 6 bases; nucleotides not matched to a gene: 7. The CDR3 reads CASSLVASGRASNEQFF. CDR3 coding DNA: TGTGCCAGCAGCTTAGTTGCTAGCGGGAGGGCCAGCAATGAGCAGTTCTTC.

The chain uses TRBV6-5 and TRBJ1-1; tentatively, D is TRBD1 (5 bases). Trimming stripped 6 bases from V and 11 bases from J, with 13 bases between. This CDR3 has 11 amino acids. CDR1 is MNHEY and CDR2 is SVGAGI in the germline V gene. In nucleotides, the CDR3 is TGTGCCAGCAGGGTAGACAGTCGGGCTTTCTTT. Translation gives CASRVDSRAFF.

This clone was recorded once. The rearrangement links TRBV6-2 or TRBV6-3 to TRBJ2-2; 12 nucleotides line up with TRBD2. Germline CDR1 reads MNHEY; CDR2 reads SVGEGT. The CDR3 runs 16 residues. The trim removed 6 bases at V and 5 bases at J, leaving 7 bases unmatched. Written as DNA, the CDR3 is TGTGCCAGCAGCCCACTAGCGGGGGGCGGTACCGGGGAGCTGTTTTTT. As protein: CASSPLAGGGTGELFF.

The count of this clone is one. This CDR3 reads CASSGQGSARGYTF. CDR3 coding DNA: TGTGCCAGCTCCGGACAGGGGTCCGCGCGTGGCTACACCTTC. The V gene is TRBV18, the J gene TRBJ1-2; 9 bases are shared with TRBD1. Germline CDR1 is KGHSH and CDR2 is LQKENI. V gave up 6 bases and J gave up 7 bases; unmatched junction bases: 9. The CDR3 totals 14 residues.

This chain joins TRBV21-1 and TRBJ1-1. TRBV21-1 is a pseudogene segment. The CDR3 covers 12 residues. DNA for the CDR3: TGTGCCAGCACTCAATTGGGAGGGGAAGCTTTCTTT. Protein: CASTQLGGEAFF.

The V call is TRBV9, the J call TRBJ2-3; TRBD1 is a possible D gene (6 bases). The CDR3 length is 15 residues. Germline V lookup: CDR1 SGDLS, CDR2 YYNGEE. V was clipped by 7 bases and J by 0 bases, with 15 bases between them. CDR3 amino acids: CASGPGQISTDTQYF. As DNA, the CDR3 is TGTGCCAGCGGCCCCGGACAGATAAGCACAGATACGCAGTATTTT.

This rearrangement joins TRBV6-5 to TRBJ1-4; 7 bases agree with TRBD1. V dropped 6 bases and J dropped 8; count of bases not matched to a gene: 12. This CDR3 spans 15 amino acids. Germline-derived CDR1 and CDR2 are MNHEY and SVGAGI. The CDR3 loop is CASREGQRDLEKLFF. CDR3 nucleotide sequence: TGTGCCAGCAGGGAGGGACAGAGGGACCTGGAAAAACTGTTTTTT.

This clone was picked up one time. This chain joins TRBV19 and TRBJ1-5; D is uncertain. The CDR3 spans 13 residues. CDR1 and CDR2 from the germline V gene are LNHDA and SQIVND (reference sequence). Deletions cut 8 bases from V and 0 bases from J, with 8 bases between. This chain's CDR3 is CASSQNSNQPQHF. In DNA form, the CDR3 reads TGTGCCAGTTCCCAGAATAGCAATCAGCCCCAGCATTTT.

This clone showed up just once. CDR3 amino acids: CASSSGQNNSPLHF. DNA for the CDR3: TGTGCCAGCAGTTCGGGACAAAATAATTCACCCCTCCACTTT. V and J are TRBV6-2 or TRBV6-3 and TRBJ1-6, with D tentatively TRBD1 (6 bases). Trimming took off 4 bases at V and 5 bases at J, with 9 bases between the two ends. The CDR3 extends over 14 amino acids. CDR1 and CDR2 (germline): MNHEY, SVGEGT.

The V and J genes are TRBV6-5 and TRBJ2-1; the D gene is possibly TRBD1 (5 bases). CDR3 length: 14 residues. Germline assignment: CDR1 MNHEY and CDR2 SVGAGI. Trimming pared 0 bases from V and 9 bases from J, leaving 12 bases between. DNA of the CDR3: TGTGCCAGCAGTTACTCTAAAGGGGCCGGTGAGCAGTTCTTC. This encodes CASSYSKGAGEQFF.

The chain employs TRBV29-1 and TRBJ2-5; TRBD1 aligns across 7 bases. The CDR3 extends over 13 amino acids. V shed 2 bases and J 4 bases; nucleotides not matched to a gene: 4. Germline V gene lookup returns CDR1 SQVTM and CDR2 ANQGSEA. The chain's CDR3 is CSVEKGAGETQYF. DNA for the CDR3: TGCAGCGTTGAAAAGGGGGCGGGAGAGACCCAGTACTTC. The full variable domain, completed using reference TRBV29-1 and TRBJ2-5, is SAVISQKPSRDICQRGTSLTIQCQVDSQVTMMFWYRQQPGQSLTLIATANQGSEATYESGFVIDKFPISRPNLTFSTLTVSNMSPEDSSIYLCSVEKGAGETQYFGPGTRLLVL.

Here the CDR3 reads CASSSGQGTGEQYF. The CDR3 nucleotides are TGTGCCAGTAGTTCCGGACAGGGGACGGGCGAGCAGTACTTC. The rearrangement uses TRBV19 and TRBJ2-7; 9 nucleotides line up with TRBD1. The ends lost 5 bases at V and 6 bases at J; junction bases unmatched: 8. Germline V gene sequence: CDR1 LNHDA, CDR2 SQIVND (reference sequence). CDR3 length: 14 residues.

The chain uses TRBV11-2 and TRBJ2-3, with TRBD2 matching over 8 bases. This CDR3 has 16 residues. V lost 1 base to trimming and J lost 1 base; unmatched junction nucleotides: 4. Germline values: CDR1 SGHAT, CDR2 FQNNGV. The CDR3 loop is CASSLVPAGGTDTQYF. In DNA, the CDR3 is TGTGCCAGCAGCTTAGTTCCAGCGGGGGGCACAGATACGCAGTATTTT.